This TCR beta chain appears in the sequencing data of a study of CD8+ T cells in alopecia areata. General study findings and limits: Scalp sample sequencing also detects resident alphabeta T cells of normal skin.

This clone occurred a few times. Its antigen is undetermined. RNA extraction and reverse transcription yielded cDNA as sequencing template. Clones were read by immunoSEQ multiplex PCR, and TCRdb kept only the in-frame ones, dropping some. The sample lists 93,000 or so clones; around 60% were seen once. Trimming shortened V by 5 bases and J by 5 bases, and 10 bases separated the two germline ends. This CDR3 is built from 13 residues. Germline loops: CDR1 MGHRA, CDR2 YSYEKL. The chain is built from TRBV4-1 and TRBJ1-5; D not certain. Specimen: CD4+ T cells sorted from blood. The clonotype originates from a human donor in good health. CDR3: CASSAGIYQPQHF. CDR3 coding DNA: TGCGCCAGCAGCGCCGGGATCTATCAGCCCCAGCATTTT.